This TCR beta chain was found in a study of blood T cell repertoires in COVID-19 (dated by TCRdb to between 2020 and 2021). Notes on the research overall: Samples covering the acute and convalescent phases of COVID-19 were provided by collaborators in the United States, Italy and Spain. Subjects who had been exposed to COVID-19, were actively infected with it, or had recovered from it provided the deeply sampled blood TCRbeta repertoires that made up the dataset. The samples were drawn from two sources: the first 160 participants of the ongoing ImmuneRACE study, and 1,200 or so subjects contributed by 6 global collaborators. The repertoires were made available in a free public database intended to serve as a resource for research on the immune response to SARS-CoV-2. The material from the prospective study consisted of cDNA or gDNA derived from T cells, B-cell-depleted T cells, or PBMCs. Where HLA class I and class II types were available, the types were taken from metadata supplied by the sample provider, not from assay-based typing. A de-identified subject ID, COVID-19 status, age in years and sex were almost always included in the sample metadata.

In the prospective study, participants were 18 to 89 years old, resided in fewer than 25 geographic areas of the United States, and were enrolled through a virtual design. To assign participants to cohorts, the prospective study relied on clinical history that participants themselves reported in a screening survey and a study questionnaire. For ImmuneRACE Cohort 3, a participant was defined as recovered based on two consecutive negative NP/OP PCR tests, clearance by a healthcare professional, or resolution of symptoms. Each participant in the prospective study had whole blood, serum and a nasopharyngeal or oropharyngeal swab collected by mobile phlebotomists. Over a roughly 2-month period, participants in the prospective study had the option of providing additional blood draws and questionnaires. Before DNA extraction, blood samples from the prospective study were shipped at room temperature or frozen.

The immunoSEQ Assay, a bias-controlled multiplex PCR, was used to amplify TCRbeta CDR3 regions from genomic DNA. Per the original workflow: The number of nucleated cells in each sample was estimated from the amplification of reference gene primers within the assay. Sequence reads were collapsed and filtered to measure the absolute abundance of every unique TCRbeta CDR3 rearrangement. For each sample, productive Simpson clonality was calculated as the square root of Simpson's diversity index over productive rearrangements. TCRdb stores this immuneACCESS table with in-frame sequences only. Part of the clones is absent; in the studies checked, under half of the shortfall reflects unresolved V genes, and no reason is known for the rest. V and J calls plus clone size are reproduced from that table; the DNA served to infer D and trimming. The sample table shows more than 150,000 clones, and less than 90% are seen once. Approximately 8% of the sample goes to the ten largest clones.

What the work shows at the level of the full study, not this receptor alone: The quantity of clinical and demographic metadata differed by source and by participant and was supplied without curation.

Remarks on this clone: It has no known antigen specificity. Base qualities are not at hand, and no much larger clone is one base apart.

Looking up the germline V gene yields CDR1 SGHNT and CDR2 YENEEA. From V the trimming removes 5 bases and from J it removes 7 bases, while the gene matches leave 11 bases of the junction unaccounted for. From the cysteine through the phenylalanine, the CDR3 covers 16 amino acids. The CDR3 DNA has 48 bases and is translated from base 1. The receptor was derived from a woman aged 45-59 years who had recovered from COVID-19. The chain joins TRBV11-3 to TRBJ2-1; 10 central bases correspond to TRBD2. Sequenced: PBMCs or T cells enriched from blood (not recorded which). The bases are TGTGCCAGCAGCCCGGAAATAGCGGGAGGAATTAATGAGCAGTTCTTC. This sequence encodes CASSPEIAGGINEQFF.